This T cell receptor (beta chain) originates from a study of blood T cell repertoires in COVID-19. Overall study context: T cells, B-cell-depleted T cells, or PBMCs supplied cDNA or gDNA.

Libraries were prepared by immunoSEQ multiplex PCR; TCRdb keeps only in-frame clonotypes and omits some of them. The sample lists around 29,000 clones, 85% occurring once. The V gene's germline CDR1 is SGHDT and CDR2 YYEEEE. Trimming took 4 bases from V and 3 from J; bases not matched to a gene: 5. The CDR3 has 15 amino acids. Sequenced input: peripheral blood. The origin of this receptor is a woman between 55 and 75 years old with active COVID-19. The chain links TRBV5-6 to TRBJ1-2; 11 nucleotides agree with TRBD1. This CDR3 is CASSLDRGLDYGYTF. CDR3 bases: TGTGCCAGCAGCCTGGACAGGGGGCTCGACTATGGCTACACCTTC.